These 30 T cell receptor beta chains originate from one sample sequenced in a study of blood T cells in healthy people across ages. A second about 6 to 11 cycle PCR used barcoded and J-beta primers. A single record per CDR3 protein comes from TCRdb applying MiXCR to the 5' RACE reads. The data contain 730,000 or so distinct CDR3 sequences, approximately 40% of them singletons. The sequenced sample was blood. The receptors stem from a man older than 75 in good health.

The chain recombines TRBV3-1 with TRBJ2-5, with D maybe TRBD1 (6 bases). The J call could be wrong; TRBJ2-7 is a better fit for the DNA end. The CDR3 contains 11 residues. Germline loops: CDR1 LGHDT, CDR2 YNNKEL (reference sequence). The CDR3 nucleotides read TGTGCCAGCAGCCCAGGGGTCGAGCAGTACTTC. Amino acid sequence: CASSPGVEQYF.

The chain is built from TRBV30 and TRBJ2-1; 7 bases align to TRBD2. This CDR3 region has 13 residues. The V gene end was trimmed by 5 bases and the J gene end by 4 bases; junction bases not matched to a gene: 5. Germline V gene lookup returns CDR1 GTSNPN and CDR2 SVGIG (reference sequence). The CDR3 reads CAWAGGRYNEQFF. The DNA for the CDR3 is TGTGCCTGGGCTGGCGGGAGATACAATGAGCAGTTCTTC.

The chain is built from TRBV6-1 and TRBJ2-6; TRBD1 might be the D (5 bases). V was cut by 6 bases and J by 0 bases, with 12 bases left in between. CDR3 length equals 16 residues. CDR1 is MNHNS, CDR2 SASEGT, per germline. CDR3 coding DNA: TGTGCCAGCAGGGAAAATAGGGGCTCTGGGGCCAACGTCCTGACTTTC. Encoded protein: CASRENRGSGANVLTF.

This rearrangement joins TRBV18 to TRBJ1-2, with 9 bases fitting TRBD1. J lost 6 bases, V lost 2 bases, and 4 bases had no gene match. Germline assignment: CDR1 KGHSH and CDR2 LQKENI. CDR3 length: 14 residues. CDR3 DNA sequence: TGTGCCAGCTCACCAAGGACAGGGGAAGATGGCTACACCTTC. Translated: CASSPRTGEDGYTF.

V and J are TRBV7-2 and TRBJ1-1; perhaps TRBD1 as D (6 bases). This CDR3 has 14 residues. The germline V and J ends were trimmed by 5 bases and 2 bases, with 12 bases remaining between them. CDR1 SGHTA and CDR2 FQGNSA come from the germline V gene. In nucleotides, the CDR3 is TGTGCCAGCAGCCTCAACGGGGGCAACACTGAAGCTTTCTTT. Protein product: CASSLNGGNTEAFF.

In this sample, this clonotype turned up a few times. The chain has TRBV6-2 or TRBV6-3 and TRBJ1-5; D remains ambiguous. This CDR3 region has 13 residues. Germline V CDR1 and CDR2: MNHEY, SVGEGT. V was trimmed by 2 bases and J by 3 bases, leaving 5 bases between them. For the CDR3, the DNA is TGTGCCAGCAGTTACCAGACCAATCAGCCCCAGCATTTT. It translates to CASSYQTNQPQHF.

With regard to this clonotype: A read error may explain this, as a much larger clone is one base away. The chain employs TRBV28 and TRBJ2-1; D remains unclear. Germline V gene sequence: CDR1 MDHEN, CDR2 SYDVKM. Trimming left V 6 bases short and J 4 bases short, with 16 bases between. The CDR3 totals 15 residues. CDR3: CASRKTPDGYNEQFF. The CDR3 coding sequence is TGTGCCAGCAGGAAGACACCTGACGGGTACAATGAGCAGTTCTTC.

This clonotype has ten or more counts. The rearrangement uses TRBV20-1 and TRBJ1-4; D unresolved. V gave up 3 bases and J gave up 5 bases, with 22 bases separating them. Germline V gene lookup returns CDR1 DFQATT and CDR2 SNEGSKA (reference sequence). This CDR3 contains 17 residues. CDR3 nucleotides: TGCAGTGCTAGGGATCTCCGTAACGTAAGGAAAAATGAAAAACTGTTTTTT. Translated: CSARDLRNVRKNEKLFF.

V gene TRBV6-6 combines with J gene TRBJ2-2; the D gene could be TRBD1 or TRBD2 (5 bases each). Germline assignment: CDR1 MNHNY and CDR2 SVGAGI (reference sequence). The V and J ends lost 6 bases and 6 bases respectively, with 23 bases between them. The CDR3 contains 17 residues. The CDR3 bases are TGTGCCAGCAGCTTGGTGTTCGGGGCAACCCCCTCCGGGGAGCTGTTTTTT. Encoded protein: CASSLVFGATPSGELFF.

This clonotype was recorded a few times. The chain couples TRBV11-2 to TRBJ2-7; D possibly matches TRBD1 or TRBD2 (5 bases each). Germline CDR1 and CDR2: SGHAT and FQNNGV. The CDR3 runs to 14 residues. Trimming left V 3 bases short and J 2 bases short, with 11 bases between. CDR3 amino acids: CASSFRGDPYEQYF. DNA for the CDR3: TGTGCCAGCAGCTTTAGAGGGGACCCCTACGAGCAGTACTTC. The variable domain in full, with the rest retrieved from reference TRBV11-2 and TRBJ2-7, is EAGVAQSPRYKIIEKRQSVAFWCNPISGHATLYWYQQILGQGPKLLIQFQNNGVVDDSQLPKDRFSAERLKGVDSTLKIQPAKLEDSAVYLCASSFRGDPYEQYFGPGTRLTVT.

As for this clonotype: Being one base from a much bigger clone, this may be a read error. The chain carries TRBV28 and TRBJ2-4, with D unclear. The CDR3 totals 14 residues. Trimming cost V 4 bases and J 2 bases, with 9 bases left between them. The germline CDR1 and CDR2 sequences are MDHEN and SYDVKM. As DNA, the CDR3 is TGTGCCAGCAGTTCAAGTCTAACCAAAAACATTCAGTACTTC. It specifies CASSSSLTKNIQYF.

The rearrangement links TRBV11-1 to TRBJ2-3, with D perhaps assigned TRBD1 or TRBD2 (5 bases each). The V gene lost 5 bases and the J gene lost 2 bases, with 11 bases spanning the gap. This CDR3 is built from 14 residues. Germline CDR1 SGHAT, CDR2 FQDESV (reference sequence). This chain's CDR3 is CASSRDGFTDTQYF. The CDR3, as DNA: TGTGCCAGCAGCCGGGACGGTTTCACAGATACGCAGTATTTT.

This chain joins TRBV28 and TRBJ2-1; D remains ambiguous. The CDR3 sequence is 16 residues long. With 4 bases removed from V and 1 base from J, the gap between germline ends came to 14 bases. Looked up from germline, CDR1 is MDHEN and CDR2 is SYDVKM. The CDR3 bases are TGTGCCAGCAGTTCCCGATCCCGCATGTCCTACAATGAGCAGTTCTTC. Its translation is CASSSRSRMSYNEQFF.

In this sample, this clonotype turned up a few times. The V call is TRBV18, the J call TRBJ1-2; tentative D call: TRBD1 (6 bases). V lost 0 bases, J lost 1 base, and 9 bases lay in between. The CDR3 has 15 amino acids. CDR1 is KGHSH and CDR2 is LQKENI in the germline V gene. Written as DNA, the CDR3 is TGTGCCAGCTCACCACCGACAGGAATTAACTATGGCTACACCTTC. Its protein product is CASSPPTGINYGYTF.

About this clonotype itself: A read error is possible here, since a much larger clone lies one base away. The CDR3 DNA sequence: TGTGCCAGCAGTTACAGGACAGGGAAAGCCTACGAGCAGTGCTTC. Translating gives CASSYRTGKAYEQCF. The gene calls are TRBV6-8 and TRBJ2-7, with 8 bases identical to TRBD1. The CDR3 totals 15 residues. Germline V gene lookup returns CDR1 MNHGY and CDR2 SAAAGT.

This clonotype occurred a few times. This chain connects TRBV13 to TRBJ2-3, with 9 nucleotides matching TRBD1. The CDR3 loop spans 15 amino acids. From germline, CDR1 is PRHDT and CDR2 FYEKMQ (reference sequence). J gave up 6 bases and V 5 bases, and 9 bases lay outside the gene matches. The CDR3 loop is CASSRRDRVSDTQYF. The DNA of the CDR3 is TGTGCCAGCAGCCGCCGGGACAGGGTGTCGGATACGCAGTATTTT.

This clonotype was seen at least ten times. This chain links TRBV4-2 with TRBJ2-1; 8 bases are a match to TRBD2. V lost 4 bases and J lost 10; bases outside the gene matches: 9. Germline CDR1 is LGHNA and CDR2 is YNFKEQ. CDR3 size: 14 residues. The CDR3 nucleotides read TGTGCCAGCAGCCTACCGGGTGGACTAGCCGAGCAGTTCTTC. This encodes CASSLPGGLAEQFF.

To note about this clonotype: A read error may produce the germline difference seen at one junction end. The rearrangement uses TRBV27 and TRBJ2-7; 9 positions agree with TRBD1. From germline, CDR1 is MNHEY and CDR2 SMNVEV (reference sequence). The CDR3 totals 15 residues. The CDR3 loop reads CASSLKQGATYGQYF. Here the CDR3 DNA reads TGTGCCAGCAGTTTAAAACAGGGGGCCACCTACGGGCAGTACTTC.

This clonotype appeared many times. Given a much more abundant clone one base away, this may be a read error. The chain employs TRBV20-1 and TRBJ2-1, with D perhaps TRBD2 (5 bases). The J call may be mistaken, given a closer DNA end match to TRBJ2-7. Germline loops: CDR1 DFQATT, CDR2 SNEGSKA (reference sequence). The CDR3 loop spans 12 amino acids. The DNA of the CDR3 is TGCAGTGCTAGGCCTAGCTACAATGAGCAGTACTTC. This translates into CSARPSYNEQYF.

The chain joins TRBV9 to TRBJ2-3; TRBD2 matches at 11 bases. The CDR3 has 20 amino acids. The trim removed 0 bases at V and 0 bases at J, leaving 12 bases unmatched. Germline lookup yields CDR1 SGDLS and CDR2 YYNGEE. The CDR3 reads CASSVGLAGGAGRSTDTQYF. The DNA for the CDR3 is TGTGCCAGCAGCGTAGGTCTAGCGGGGGGTGCAGGGAGAAGCACAGATACGCAGTATTTT. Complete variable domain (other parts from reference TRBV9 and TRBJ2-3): DSGVTQTPKHLITATGQRVTLRCSPRSGDLSVYWYQQSLDQGLQFLIQYYNGEERAKGNILERFSAQQFPDLHSELNLSSLELGDSALYFCASSVGLAGGAGRSTDTQYFGPGTRLTVL.

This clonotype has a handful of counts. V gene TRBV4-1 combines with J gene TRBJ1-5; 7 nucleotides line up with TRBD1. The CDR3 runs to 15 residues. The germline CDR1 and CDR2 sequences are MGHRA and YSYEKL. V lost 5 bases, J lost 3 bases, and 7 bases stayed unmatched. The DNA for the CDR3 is TGCGCCAGCAGCAACGACAGGGCAGTCAATCAGCCCCAGCATTTT. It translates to CASSNDRAVNQPQHF.

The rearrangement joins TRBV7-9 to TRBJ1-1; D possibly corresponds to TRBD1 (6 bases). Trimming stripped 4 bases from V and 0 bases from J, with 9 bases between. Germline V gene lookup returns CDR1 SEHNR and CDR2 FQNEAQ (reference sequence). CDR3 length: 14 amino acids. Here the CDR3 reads CASSWGTLNTEAFF. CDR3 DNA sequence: TGTGCCAGCAGCTGGGGGACATTGAACACTGAAGCTTTCTTT.

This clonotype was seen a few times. CDR3 DNA sequence: TGTGCCAGCTCACCTGATAACAGGGGATGGCGGCTGTACTTC. The encoded protein is CASSPDNRGWRLYF. The V gene is TRBV18, the J gene TRBJ2-5, with 7 bases lining up with TRBD1. V was clipped by 3 bases and J by 13 bases; unmatched bases: 14. CDR3 length: 14 residues. Germline assignment: CDR1 KGHSH and CDR2 LQKENI.

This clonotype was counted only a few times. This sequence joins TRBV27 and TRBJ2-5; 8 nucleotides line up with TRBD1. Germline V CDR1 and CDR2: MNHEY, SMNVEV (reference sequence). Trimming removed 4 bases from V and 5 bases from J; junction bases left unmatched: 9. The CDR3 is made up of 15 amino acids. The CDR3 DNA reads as TGTGCCAGCAGTTCCCCCAACAGGGGGTATGAGACCCAGTACTTC. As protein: CASSSPNRGYETQYF.

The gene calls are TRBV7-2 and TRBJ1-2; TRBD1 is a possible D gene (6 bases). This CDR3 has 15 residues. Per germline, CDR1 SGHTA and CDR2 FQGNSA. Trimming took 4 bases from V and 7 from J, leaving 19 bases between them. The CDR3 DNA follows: TGTGCCAGCAGCTCGCCCAGATACAGGGAGCCTGGCTACACCTTC. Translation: CASSSPRYREPGYTF.

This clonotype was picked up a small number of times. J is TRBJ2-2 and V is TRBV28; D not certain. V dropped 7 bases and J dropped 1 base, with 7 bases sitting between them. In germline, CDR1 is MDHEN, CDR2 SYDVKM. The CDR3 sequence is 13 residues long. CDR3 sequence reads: CASIRQNTGELFF. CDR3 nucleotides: TGTGCCAGCATACGGCAGAACACCGGGGAGCTGTTTTTT.

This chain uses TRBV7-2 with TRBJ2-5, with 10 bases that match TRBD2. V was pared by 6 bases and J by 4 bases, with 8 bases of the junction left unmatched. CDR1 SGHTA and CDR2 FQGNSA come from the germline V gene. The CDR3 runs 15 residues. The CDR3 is CASRYSGGHGETQYF. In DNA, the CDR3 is TGTGCCAGCAGATATAGCGGGGGGCACGGAGAGACCCAGTACTTC.

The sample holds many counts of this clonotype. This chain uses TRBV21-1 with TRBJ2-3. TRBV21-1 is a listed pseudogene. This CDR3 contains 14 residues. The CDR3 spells CASSKAKRTDTQYF. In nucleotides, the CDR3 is TGTGCCAGCAGCAAAGCCAAACGCACAGATACGCAGTATTTT.

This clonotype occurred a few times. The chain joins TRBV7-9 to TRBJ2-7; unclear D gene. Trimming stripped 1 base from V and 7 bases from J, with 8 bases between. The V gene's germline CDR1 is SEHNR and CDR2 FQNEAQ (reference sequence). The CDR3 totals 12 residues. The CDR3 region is CASSLGSLEQYF. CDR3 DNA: TGTGCCAGCAGCTTAGGTTCCCTAGAGCAGTACTTC. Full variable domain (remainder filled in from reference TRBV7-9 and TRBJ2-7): DTGVSQNPRHKITKRGQNVTFRCDPISEHNRLYWYRQTLGQGPEFLTYFQNEAQLEKSRLLSDRFSAERPKGSFSTLEIQRTEQGDSAMYLCASSLGSLEQYFGPGTRLTVT.

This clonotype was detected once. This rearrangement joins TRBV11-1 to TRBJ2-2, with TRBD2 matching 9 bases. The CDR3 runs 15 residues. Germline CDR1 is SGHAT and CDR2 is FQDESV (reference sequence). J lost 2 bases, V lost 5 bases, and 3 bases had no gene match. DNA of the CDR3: TGTGCCAGCAGCCAGACTAGCGGAAACACCGGGGAGCTGTTTTTT. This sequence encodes CASSQTSGNTGELFF.